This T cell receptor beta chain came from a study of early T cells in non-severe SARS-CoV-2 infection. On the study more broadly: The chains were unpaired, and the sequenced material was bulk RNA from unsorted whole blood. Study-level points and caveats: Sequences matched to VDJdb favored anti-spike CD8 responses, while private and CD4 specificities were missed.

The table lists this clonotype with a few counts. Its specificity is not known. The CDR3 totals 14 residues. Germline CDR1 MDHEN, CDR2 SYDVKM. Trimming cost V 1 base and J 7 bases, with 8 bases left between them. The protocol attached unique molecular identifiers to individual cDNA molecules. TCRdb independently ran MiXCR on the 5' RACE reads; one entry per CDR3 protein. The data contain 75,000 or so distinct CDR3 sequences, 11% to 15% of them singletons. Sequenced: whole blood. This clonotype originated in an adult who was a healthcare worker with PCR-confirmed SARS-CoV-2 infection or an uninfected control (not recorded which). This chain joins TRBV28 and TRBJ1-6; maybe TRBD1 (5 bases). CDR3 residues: CASSLLAGNSPLHF. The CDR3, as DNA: TGTGCCAGCAGTTTATTGGCAGGGAATTCACCCCTCCACTTT. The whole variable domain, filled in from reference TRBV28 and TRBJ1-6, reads DVKVTQSSRYLVKRTGEKVFLECVQDMDHENMFWYRQDPGLGLRLIYFSYDVKMKEKGDIPEGYSVSREKKERFSLILESASTNQTSMYLCASSLLAGNSPLHFGNGTRLTVT.